These 3 T cell receptor beta chains originate from one sample sequenced in a study of blood T cells in healthy people across ages. For the second PCR, which ran for roughly 6 to 12 cycles, a sample-barcoded 5' primer and a J-beta primer mix were used. TCRdb re-analysed the 5' RACE reads in MiXCR, keeping a single row per CDR3 protein. The sample has some 900,000 distinct CDR3 sequences, roughly 52% seen once. The source material was blood. These receptors all stem from a man aged 30 to 45 in good health.

The rearrangement joins TRBV21-1 to TRBJ2-3; the table's D call, TRBD1, was not checked against the DNA. TRBV21-1 is termed a pseudogene. There are 12 residues in the CDR3. CDR3 sequence: CASQGAGDTQYF. DNA for the CDR3: TGTGCCAGTCAGGGGGCGGGAGATACGCAGTATTTT.

The chain uses TRBV20-1 and TRBJ2-7; D call uncertain. This CDR3 region has 12 residues. The germline gives CDR1 DFQATT, CDR2 SNEGSKA (reference sequence). V shed 1 base and J shed 4 bases, with 8 bases lying between them. DNA of the CDR3: TGCAGTGCTAGAGGCAAGGTGTACGAGCAGTACTTC. It codes for CSARGKVYEQYF.

This clonotype was seen at least ten times. The rearrangement joins TRBV4-3 to TRBJ1-2; 10 bases are a match to TRBD1. Per germline, CDR1 LGHNA and CDR2 YSLEER. Losses at the gene ends were 0 bases for V and 7 bases for J; bases not matched to a gene: 8. The CDR3 contains 16 residues. CDR3 sequence: CASSQDGTGVYSGYTF. CDR3 nucleotides: TGCGCCAGCAGCCAAGACGGGACAGGGGTCTATTCTGGCTACACCTTC.